A selection of T cell receptor beta chains follows, all from one sample in a study of T-cell reconstitution after alpha-beta-depleted transplantation in children. Each CDR3 protein gets one entry after TCRdb re-called the PCR reads with MiXCR. The sample holds a few hundred thousand distinct CDR3 sequences, more than 9% seen once. This material consisted of peripheral blood, taken 180 days after TCRalphabeta/CD19-depleted stem cell transplant. The receptors originated from a male patient aged 2-10 years who had a stem cell transplant for chronic granulomatous disease, so the T cells may come from the graft donor. CDR3s include the opening cysteine and the closing phenylalanine or tryptophan. Each record gives: J gene, D gene, V gene, clone size, CDR3 DNA, CDR3 protein. D genes are given only for firm matches. The size field is filled for only some rows; it gives once, few, many or a size class.

j_gene: TRBJ2-5
d_gene: TRBD1
v_gene: TRBV29-1
abundance: many
CDR3nt: TGCAGCGTTCACCACTCAGGGGGAGTGACCCAAGAGACCCAGTACTTC
CDR3aa: CSVHHSGGVTQETQYF

j_gene: TRBJ2-7
d_gene: TRBD2
v_gene: TRBV6-5
abundance: many
CDR3nt: TGTGCCAGCAGTTTAGCGGGAGGCTTTTACGAGCAGTACTTC
CDR3aa: CASSLAGGFYEQYF

j_gene: TRBJ2-7
d_gene: TRBD1
v_gene: TRBV27
abundance: .
CDR3nt: TGTGCCAGCAGTTCCTGGACAGGGGCCGAGCATTACTTC
CDR3aa: CASSSWTGAEHYF

j_gene: TRBJ2-7
d_gene: .
v_gene: TRBV7-2
abundance: many
CDR3nt: TGTGCCAGCAGCTTAGGTCTGAGCAGGGAGAGGCAGTACTTC
CDR3aa: CASSLGLSRERQYF

j_gene: TRBJ1-5
d_gene: .
v_gene: TRBV29-1
abundance: many
CDR3nt: TGCAGCGTTATAAGTCAGGGGAGTGGCAATCAGCCCCAGCATTTT
CDR3aa: CSVISQGSGNQPQHF

j_gene: TRBJ2-7
d_gene: TRBD2
v_gene: TRBV15
abundance: many
CDR3nt: TGTGCCACCAGACTGGCGGGAGGATCCTACGAGCAGTACTTC
CDR3aa: CATRLAGGSYEQYF

j_gene: TRBJ1-2
d_gene: .
v_gene: TRBV11-1
abundance: many
CDR3nt: TGTGCCAGCAGCTCTCTAGACCCTAACTATGGCTACACCTTC
CDR3aa: CASSSLDPNYGYTF

j_gene: TRBJ2-7
d_gene: .
v_gene: TRBV15
abundance: many
CDR3nt: TGTGCCACCAGCAATATTCGGACTTCAAGCTCCTACGAGCAGTACTTC
CDR3aa: CATSNIRTSSSYEQYF

j_gene: TRBJ2-2
d_gene: .
v_gene: TRBV6-2/TRBV6-3
abundance: .
CDR3nt: TGTGCCAGCAGTTTAACCGGGGAGCCGTTTTTT
CDR3aa: CASSLTGEPFF

j_gene: TRBJ2-7
d_gene: TRBD1
v_gene: TRBV7-9
abundance: few
CDR3nt: TGTGCCAGCAGCTTAAGGGCGTCTGGGACAGGGGGCGAGCAGTACTTC
CDR3aa: CASSLRASGTGGEQYF